This is a list of T cell receptor beta chains from one sample in a study of T cell changes during pregnancy in multiple sclerosis. The repertoire was sequenced with immunoSEQ multiplex PCR; TCRdb's copy has only in-frame clones and lacks some. The sample yields about 32,000 clones, roughly nine tenths seen once. This sample comprised CD8+ T cells from peripheral blood mononuclear cells, obtained in the second trimester of pregnancy. The source is a female donor with multiple sclerosis, enrolled in a pregnancy study. CDR3s include the opening cysteine and the closing phenylalanine or tryptophan. A D gene is named only where the DNA matches it firmly. Size is stated for part of the rows, as once, few or many counts, or as a class when the clone is expanded.

TRBJ1-6 - TRBD1 TRBV7-9 CASSPRTGGISPLHF TGTGCCAGCAGCCCTAGGACAGGGGGGATTTCACCCCTCCACTTT
TRBJ2-7 - TRBD2 TRBV27 CASSLSRGLAGTYEQYF TGTGCCAGCAGTTTATCACGGGGACTAGCGGGGACCTACGAGCAGTACTTC
TRBJ1-1 few TRBD1 TRBV13 CASSPGQAEAFF TGTGCCAGCAGCCCAGGACAGGCTGAAGCTTTCTTT
TRBJ2-7 - TRBD2 TRBV4-1 CASSQDRSSGGYEQYF TGCGCCAGCAGCCAAGATCGCTCTAGCGGGGGTTACGAGCAGTACTTC
TRBJ2-7 - TRBD2 TRBV2 CACLAGGTYEQYF TGTGCCTGTTTGGCGGGAGGTACCTACGAGCAGTACTTC
TRBJ2-7 - TRBD1 TRBV6-1 CASSKWTGPSYEQYF TGTGCCAGCAGTAAGTGGACAGGACCCTCCTACGAGCAGTACTTC
TRBJ2-7 - - TRBV27 CASSAGLGGISEQYF TGTGCCAGCAGCGCAGGGCTGGGGGGAATCTCCGAGCAGTACTTC
TRBJ2-2 - TRBD1 TRBV7-3 CASSSTGGRTGELFF TGTGCCAGCAGCTCCACAGGGGGCCGGACCGGGGAGCTGTTTTTT
TRBJ1-6 - - TRBV7-3 CASSLIRSPPLHF TGTGCCAGCAGCTTAATTCGGTCGCCACCCCTCCACTTT
TRBJ2-1 - TRBD2 TRBV6-4 CASSEGTSGSHEQFF TGTGCCAGCAGTGAAGGGACTAGCGGGAGTCATGAGCAGTTCTTC
TRBJ2-1 - - TRBV28 CASRGADDYEQFF TGTGCCAGCCGGGGGGCAGACGACTATGAGCAGTTCTTC
TRBJ2-1 - - TRBV4-2 CASSQQTRSSYNEQFF TGTGCCAGCAGCCAACAAACTAGGAGCTCCTACAATGAGCAGTTCTTC
TRBJ2-7 - - TRBV19 CASSMVGGEQYF TGTGCCAGTAGTATGGTGGGGGGCGAGCAGTACTTC
TRBJ2-3 - - TRBV9 CASSTGVVTPDTQYF TGTGCCAGCAGCACCGGGGTAGTGACGCCAGATACGCAGTATTTT
TRBJ2-2 - TRBD2 TRBV6-4 CASSVLAGYTGELFF TGTGCCAGCAGTGTACTAGCGGGCTACACCGGGGAGCTGTTTTTT
TRBJ1-2 - TRBD1 TRBV20-1 CSARTGAGYTF TGCAGTGCTAGAACAGGGGCTGGCTACACCTTC
TRBJ2-7 - TRBD1 TRBV5-8 CASTGQGGDEQYF TGTGCCAGCACAGGACAGGGGGGGGACGAGCAGTACTTC
TRBJ2-1 - TRBD1 TRBV10-3 CAISEGTGSGNEQFF TGTGCCATCAGTGAAGGGACAGGGTCCGGGAATGAGCAGTTCTTC
TRBJ2-7 - TRBD1 TRBV6-5 CASSYSGTGGFEQYF TGTGCCAGCAGTTACTCCGGGACAGGGGGATTCGAGCAGTACTTC
TRBJ2-3 - TRBD2 TRBV15 CATSRSGASTDTQYF TGTGCCACCAGCCGGAGCGGGGCTAGCACAGATACGCAGTATTTT
TRBJ2-7 - - TRBV5-1 CASSLGGKTYEQYF TGCGCCAGCAGCTTGGGAGGGAAAACCTACGAGCAGTACTTC
TRBJ2-3 - - TRBV5-5 CASSLEAPERAYTDTQYF TGTGCCAGCAGCTTGGAGGCCCCTGAGCGGGCCTACACAGATACGCAGTATTTT
TRBJ2-5 - TRBD2 TRBV7-2 CASSRTSGQETQYF TGTGCCAGCAGCCGCACTAGCGGGCAAGAGACCCAGTACTTC
TRBJ2-7 - - TRBV10-3 CAIILDPGDYEQYF TGTGCCATCATCCTCGACCCGGGGGACTACGAGCAGTACTTC
TRBJ1-2 - - TRBV7-9 CASSPGLNYGYTF TGTGCCAGCAGTCCCGGACTTAACTATGGCTACACCTTC
TRBJ2-1 - - TRBV7-8 CASSPQGEQFF TGTGCCAGCAGTCCTCAGGGAGAGCAGTTCTTC
TRBJ1-5 - - TRBV10-3 CAISESPVNQPQHF TGTGCCATCAGTGAGTCTCCTGTAAATCAGCCCCAGCATTTT
TRBJ1-2 - TRBD1 TRBV2 CASGNGQGIGGYTF TGTGCCAGCGGAAATGGACAGGGAATTGGAGGCTACACCTTC
TRBJ2-7 - TRBD1 TRBV28 CASSSGQGDEQYF TGTGCCAGCAGTTCGGGACAGGGTGACGAGCAGTACTTC
TRBJ2-1 - TRBD1 TRBV5-6 CASSFTGQGIPSNEQFF TGTGCCAGCAGCTTTACTGGACAGGGAATCCCTAGTAATGAGCAGTTCTTC
TRBJ2-3 - - TRBV6-1 CASSEEVRGPTLDTQYF TGTGCCAGCAGTGAAGAGGTCCGGGGTCCTACCTTGGATACGCAGTATTTT
TRBJ2-5 - - TRBV18 CASSPSARGLETQYF TGTGCCAGCTCACCGTCCGCTCGAGGGTTAGAGACCCAGTACTTC
TRBJ2-5 once TRBD1 TRBV4-1 CASSRPGQAQETQYF TGCGCCAGCAGCCGTCCGGGACAGGCCCAAGAGACCCAGTACTTC
TRBJ1-6 - TRBD1 TRBV7-9 CASSLATGTEYNSPLHF TGTGCCAGCAGCTTAGCCACCGGGACAGAATACAATTCACCCCTCCACTTT
TRBJ2-1 few - TRBV4-1 CASSSDQGYNEQFF TGCGCCAGCAGCTCAGATCAGGGTTACAATGAGCAGTTCTTC
TRBJ2-3 - TRBD2 TRBV7-6 CASSLSPPRREGLNTQYF TGTGCCAGCAGCTTATCCCCCCCCAGGCGGGAGGGCCTAAATACGCAGTATTTT
TRBJ1-1 - TRBD1 TRBV10-1 CASSGTGGVGNTEAFF TGCGCCAGCAGTGGGACAGGGGGCGTCGGGAACACTGAAGCTTTCTTT
TRBJ2-1 - - TRBV5-1 CASSLATQGDEQFF TGCGCCAGCAGCTTGGCCACCCAGGGCGATGAGCAGTTCTTC
TRBJ2-5 - TRBD2 TRBV7-8 CASSSQLAGIQETQYF TGTGCCAGCAGCTCACAACTAGCGGGGATACAAGAGACCCAGTACTTC
TRBJ2-1 - TRBD2 TRBV19 CASSISSGYNEQFF TGTGCCAGTAGTATCTCTAGCGGTTACAATGAGCAGTTCTTC
TRBJ2-7 - - TRBV29-1 CSVQGISSYEQYF TGCAGCGTTCAGGGGATAAGCTCCTACGAGCAGTACTTC
TRBJ1-2 - - TRBV5-4 CASSPGGGAYTF TGTGCCAGCAGCCCCGGGGGTGGGGCCTACACCTTC
TRBJ2-5 - - TRBV7-6 CASSSSSFLGGWGETQYF TGTGCCAGCAGCTCGTCTTCCTTCCTTGGAGGTTGGGGAGAGACCCAGTACTTC
TRBJ1-2 - - TRBV5-8 CASRKSGNGYTF TGTGCCAGCAGAAAATCAGGGAATGGCTACACCTTC
TRBJ2-3 - TRBD2 TRBV30 CAWNSGGAGDTQYF TGTGCCTGGAATAGCGGGGGGGCGGGAGATACGCAGTATTTT
TRBJ2-1 - TRBD1 TRBV27 CATHTGVDEQFF TGTGCCACCCATACAGGGGTCGATGAGCAGTTCTTC
TRBJ1-1 - TRBD1 TRBV19 CASSRQGNTEAFF TGTGCCAGTAGTAGACAGGGAAACACTGAAGCTTTCTTT
TRBJ1-2 - - TRBV4-1 CASSQKLLDYGYTF TGCGCCAGCAGCCAGAAACTACTGGACTATGGCTACACCTTC
TRBJ1-5 - - TRBV18 CASSYRAGDNQPQHF TGTGCCAGCTCCTACCGGGCGGGAGATAATCAGCCCCAGCATTTT
TRBJ1-1 once - TRBV19 CASSSTLNTEAFF TGTGCCAGTAGCTCGACATTGAACACTGAAGCTTTCTTT
TRBJ1-4 - - TRBV4-1 CASSPELNEKLFF TGCGCCAGCAGCCCAGAACTAAATGAAAAACTGTTTTTT